This T cell receptor beta chain was profiled in a study of OX40 agonist ivuxolimab in advanced cancers. Study outcomes and limitations: Also present in some nonresponders was a low level of normalized T-cell clonal expansion. Clonal expansion was among the lowest in partial responders at 0.1-3.0 mg/kg, especially CD8+. Doses of 0.1 to 3.0 mg/kg were accompanied by clonal expansion of CD4+ and CD8+ blood T cells by week 6.

A remark on this clone: Its antigen is still unknown.

Autoimmune disease history or systemic immunosuppression disqualified patients. Trimming removed 3 bases from V and 0 bases from J, with 9 bases in between. There are 14 residues in the CDR3. Germline loops: CDR1 MNHEY, CDR2 SVGAGI. Method: immunoSEQ multiplex PCR; TCRdb's copy keeps in-frame clones and lacks some. In the table there are 30,000 or so clones, roughly 90% of which are singletons. This sequence joins TRBV6-5 and TRBJ2-7, with D possibly matching TRBD1 (6 bases). The receptor was derived from an adult with an advanced solid tumor such as melanoma, head and neck, liver or kidney cancer. Sequencing was performed on CD4+ or CD8+ T cells sorted from blood, taken in a trial of the OX40 agonist ivuxolimab. The CDR3 here is CASSYTGLSYEQYF. DNA for the CDR3: TGTGCCAGCAGTTATACAGGGCTCTCCTACGAGCAGTACTTC.